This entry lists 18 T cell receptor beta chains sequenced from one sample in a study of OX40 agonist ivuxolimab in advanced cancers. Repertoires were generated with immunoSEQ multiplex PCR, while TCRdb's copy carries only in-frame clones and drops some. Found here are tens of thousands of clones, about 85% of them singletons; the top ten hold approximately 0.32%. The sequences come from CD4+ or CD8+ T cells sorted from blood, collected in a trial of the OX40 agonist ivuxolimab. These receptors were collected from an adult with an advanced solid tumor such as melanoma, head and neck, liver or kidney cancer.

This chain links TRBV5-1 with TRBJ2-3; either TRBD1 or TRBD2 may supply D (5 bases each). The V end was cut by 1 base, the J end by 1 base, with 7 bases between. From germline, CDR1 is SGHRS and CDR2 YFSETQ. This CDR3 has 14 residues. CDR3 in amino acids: CASSLWGRTDTQYF. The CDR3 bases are TGCGCCAGCAGCTTGTGGGGACGCACAGATACGCAGTATTTT.

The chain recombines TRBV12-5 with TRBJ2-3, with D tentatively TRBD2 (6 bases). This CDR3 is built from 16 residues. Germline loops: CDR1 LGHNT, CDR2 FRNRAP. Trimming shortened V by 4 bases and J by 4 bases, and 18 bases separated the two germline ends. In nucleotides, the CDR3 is TGTGCTAGTGGTTCGGGACGGACGTCGGGGGCAGATACGCAGTATTTT. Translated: CASGSGRTSGADTQYF.

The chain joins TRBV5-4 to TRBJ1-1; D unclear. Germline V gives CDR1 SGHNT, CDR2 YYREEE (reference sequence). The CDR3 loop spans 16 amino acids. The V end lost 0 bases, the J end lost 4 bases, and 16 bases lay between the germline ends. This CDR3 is CASSLDWAGAGTEAFF. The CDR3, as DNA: TGTGCCAGCAGCTTGGATTGGGCAGGTGCGGGCACTGAAGCTTTCTTT.

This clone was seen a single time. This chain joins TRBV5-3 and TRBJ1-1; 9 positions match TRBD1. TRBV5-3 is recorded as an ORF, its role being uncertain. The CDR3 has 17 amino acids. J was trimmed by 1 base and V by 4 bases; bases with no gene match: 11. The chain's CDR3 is CARSLPGETGGNTEAFF. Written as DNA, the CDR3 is TGTGCCAGAAGCCTTCCGGGGGAGACAGGGGGGAACACTGAAGCTTTCTTT.

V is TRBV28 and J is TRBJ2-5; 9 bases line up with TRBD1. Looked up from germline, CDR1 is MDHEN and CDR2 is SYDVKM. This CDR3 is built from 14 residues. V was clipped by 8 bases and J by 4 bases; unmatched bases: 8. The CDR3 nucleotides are TGTGCCAGCGTTGGACAGGGGTCGGGAGAGACCCAGTACTTC. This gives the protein CASVGQGSGETQYF.

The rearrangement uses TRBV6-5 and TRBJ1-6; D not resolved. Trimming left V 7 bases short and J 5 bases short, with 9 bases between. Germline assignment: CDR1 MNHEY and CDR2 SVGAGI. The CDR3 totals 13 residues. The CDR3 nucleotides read TGTGCCAGCACCGACGGCCATAATTCACCCCTCCACTTT. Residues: CASTDGHNSPLHF.

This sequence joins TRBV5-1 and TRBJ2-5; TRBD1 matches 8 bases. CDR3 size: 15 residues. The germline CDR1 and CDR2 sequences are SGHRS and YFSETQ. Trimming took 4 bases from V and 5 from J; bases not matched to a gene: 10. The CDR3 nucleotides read TGCGCCAGCAGCAGGGGGACAGGAACGGGGGAGACCCAGTACTTC. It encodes CASSRGTGTGETQYF.

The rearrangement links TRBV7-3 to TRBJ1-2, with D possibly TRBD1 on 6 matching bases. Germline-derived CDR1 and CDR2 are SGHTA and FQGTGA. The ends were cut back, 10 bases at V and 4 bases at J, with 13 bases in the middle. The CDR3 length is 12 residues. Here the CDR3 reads CATQGRVYGYTF. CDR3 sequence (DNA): TGTGCCACCCAGGGGCGCGTCTATGGCTACACCTTC.

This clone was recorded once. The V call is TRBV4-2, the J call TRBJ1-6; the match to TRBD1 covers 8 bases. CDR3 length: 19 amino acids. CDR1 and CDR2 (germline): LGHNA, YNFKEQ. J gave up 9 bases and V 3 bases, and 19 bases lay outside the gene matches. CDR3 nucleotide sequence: TGTGCCAGCAGCCACCCGCCAGGGGGCCGAACTCCCATGGGTTCACCCCTCCACTTT. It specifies CASSHPPGGRTPMGSPLHF.

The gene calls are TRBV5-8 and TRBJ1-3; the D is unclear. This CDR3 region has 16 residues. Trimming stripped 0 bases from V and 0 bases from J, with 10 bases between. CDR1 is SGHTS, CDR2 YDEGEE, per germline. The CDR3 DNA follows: TGTGCCAGCAGCTTGGGGACGGGGAGCTCTGGAAACACCATATATTTT. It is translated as CASSLGTGSSGNTIYF.

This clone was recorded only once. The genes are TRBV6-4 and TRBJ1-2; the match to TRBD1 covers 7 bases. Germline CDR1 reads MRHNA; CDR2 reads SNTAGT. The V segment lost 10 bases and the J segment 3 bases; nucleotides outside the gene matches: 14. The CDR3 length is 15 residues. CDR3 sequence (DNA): TGTGCCATCACCCCGACAGGGATATCTGACTATGGCTACACCTTC. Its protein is CAITPTGISDYGYTF.

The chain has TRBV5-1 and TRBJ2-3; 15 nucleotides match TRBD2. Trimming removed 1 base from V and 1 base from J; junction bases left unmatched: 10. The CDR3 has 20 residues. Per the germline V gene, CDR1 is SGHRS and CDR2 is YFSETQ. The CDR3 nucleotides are TGCGCCAGCAGCTTGAATCCCGGGACTAGCGGGGGGTATGGCACAGATACGCAGTATTTT. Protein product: CASSLNPGTSGGYGTDTQYF.

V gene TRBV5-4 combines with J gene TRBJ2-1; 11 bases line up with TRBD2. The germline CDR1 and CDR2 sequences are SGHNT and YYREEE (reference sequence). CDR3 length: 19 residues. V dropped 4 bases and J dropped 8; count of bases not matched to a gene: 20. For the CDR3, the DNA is TGTGCCAGCAGCCTCCATGGCGCCCTAGCGGGGGGCCCGCGAGATGAGCAGTTCTTC. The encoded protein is CASSLHGALAGGPRDEQFF.

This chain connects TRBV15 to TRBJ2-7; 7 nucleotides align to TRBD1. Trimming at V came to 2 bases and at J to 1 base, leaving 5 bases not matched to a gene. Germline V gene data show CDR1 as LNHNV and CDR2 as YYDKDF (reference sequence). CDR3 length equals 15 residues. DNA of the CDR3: TGTGCCACCAGCAGACACTGGACAGGTTCCTACGAGCAGTACTTC. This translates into CATSRHWTGSYEQYF.

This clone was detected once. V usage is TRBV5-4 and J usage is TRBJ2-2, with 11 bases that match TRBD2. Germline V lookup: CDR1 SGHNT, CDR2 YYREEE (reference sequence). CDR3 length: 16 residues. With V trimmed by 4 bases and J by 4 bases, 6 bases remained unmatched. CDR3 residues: CASSMGLAATTGELFF. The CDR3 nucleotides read TGTGCCAGCAGCATGGGACTAGCGGCGACCACCGGGGAGCTGTTTTTT.

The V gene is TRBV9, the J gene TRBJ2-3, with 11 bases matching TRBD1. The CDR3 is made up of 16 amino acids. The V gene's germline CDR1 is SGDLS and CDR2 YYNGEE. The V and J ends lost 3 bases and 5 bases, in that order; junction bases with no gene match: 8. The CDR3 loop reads CASSAQSGTGGDTQYF. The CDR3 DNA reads TGTGCCAGCAGCGCTCAATCCGGGACAGGGGGAGATACGCAGTATTTT.

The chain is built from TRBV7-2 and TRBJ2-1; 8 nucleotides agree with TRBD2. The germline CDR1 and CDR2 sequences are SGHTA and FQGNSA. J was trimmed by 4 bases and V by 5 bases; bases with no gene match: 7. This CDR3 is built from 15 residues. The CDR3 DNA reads TGTGCCAGCAGCAACCAGCGGGGGCCATACAATGAGCAGTTCTTC. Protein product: CASSNQRGPYNEQFF.

The CDR3 region is CASSYDSGRSKETQYF. CDR3 nucleotides: TGTGCCAGCAGCTACGATTCCGGGCGGTCTAAAGAGACCCAGTACTTC. The chain employs TRBV7-2 and TRBJ2-5; D gene uncertain. V was trimmed by 4 bases and J by 3 bases, leaving 18 bases between them. Germline V gene lookup returns CDR1 SGHTA and CDR2 FQGNSA. The CDR3 spans 16 residues. Full variable domain (outside the CDR3, taken from reference TRBV7-2 and TRBJ2-5): GAGVSQSPSNKVTEKGKDVELRCDPISGHTALYWYRQSLGQGLEFLIYFQGNSAPDKSGLPSDRFSAERTGGSVSTLTIQRTQQEDSAVYLCASSYDSGRSKETQYFGPGTRLLVL.